This TCR beta chain was captured by sequencing in a study of shared clonotypes between healthy human individuals. Unsorted PBMC DNA was run through sequencing on ten immunoSEQ deep assay plates. Generated by immunoSEQ multiplex PCR, the TCRdb table keeps only in-frame clones and is missing some. The sample holds about half a million clones; around 79% are singletons and the top ten take about an eighth. For unsorted samples, genomic DNA was extracted from around 96 million PBMCs. As to this clone: Its antigen is still unknown.

Notes on the study in general: Having only a few donors restricted how much genetic and exposure-history diversity was captured. Expectations were that clonotype sharing among donors would be affected by sequencing depth.

V lost 0 bases, J lost 7 bases, and 5 bases lay in between. Looked up from germline, CDR1 is ENHRY and CDR2 is SYGVKD. The CDR3 contains 12 residues. The chain recombines TRBV10-3 with TRBJ2-3; D gene ambiguous. This TCR came from a woman in her 40s in good health. Some clones in this sample may be carry-over from other donors' samples. Source material: PBMCs. DNA of the CDR3: TGTGCCATCAGTGAGTCTCTTAATACGCAGTATTTT. Amino acid sequence: CAISESLNTQYF.